Listed below are T cell receptor beta chains from one sample, sequenced in a study of blood T cells in healthy people across ages. TCRdb re-derived calls from the 5' RACE reads in MiXCR, one entry per CDR3 protein. The sample carries hundreds of thousands of distinct CDR3 sequences, more than 40% recorded once. Sequencing was done on a sample of blood. The receptors come from a man between 60 and 75 years old in good health. Both conserved end residues are part of each CDR3. Each record gives: J gene, clone size, V gene, D gene, CDR3 protein, CDR3 DNA. A D gene is named only where the DNA matches it firmly. Size is stated for part of the rows, as once, few or many counts, or as a class when the clone is expanded.

J gene: TRBJ2-1; clone size: .; V gene: TRBV7-2; D gene: TRBD2; CDR3 protein: CASSLSHGGSEQFF; CDR3 DNA: TGTGCCAGCAGCCTCTCACACGGGGGGAGCGAGCAGTTCTTC
J gene: TRBJ2-1; clone size: .; V gene: TRBV7-6; D gene: TRBD1; CDR3 protein: CASSLGSRGNGESGQFF; CDR3 DNA: TGTGCCAGCAGCTTAGGAAGCAGGGGGAACGGAGAGTCTGGGCAGTTCTTC
J gene: TRBJ2-5; clone size: .; V gene: TRBV20-1; D gene: .; CDR3 protein: CSARKGSRETQYF; CDR3 DNA: TGCAGTGCTAGGAAGGGATCACGAGAGACCCAGTACTTC
J gene: TRBJ1-4; clone size: .; V gene: TRBV12-3/TRBV12-4; D gene: TRBD1; CDR3 protein: CDSSGDRGHREDEKLFF; CDR3 DNA: TGTGACAGCAGTGGGGACAGGGGGCATCGAGAAGACGAAAAACTGTTTTTT
J gene: TRBJ1-2; clone size: .; V gene: TRBV6-5; D gene: TRBD1; CDR3 protein: CASSYNRGQGGYGYTF; CDR3 DNA: TGTGCCAGCAGTTACAACCGCGGTCAGGGGGGCTATGGCTACACCTTC
J gene: TRBJ2-1; clone size: .; V gene: TRBV12-5; D gene: .; CDR3 protein: CASGLSSGSSQFF; CDR3 DNA: TGTGCTAGTGGTTTGAGTTCAGGCTCCTCCCAGTTCTTC
J gene: TRBJ2-4; clone size: .; V gene: TRBV6-2/TRBV6-3; D gene: .; CDR3 protein: CASSQQQATRGEQYF; CDR3 DNA: TGTGCCAGCAGCCAACAACAGGCGACGAGGGGGGAGCAGTACTTC
J gene: TRBJ2-5; clone size: .; V gene: TRBV6-5; D gene: .; CDR3 protein: CASSYSGGLSETQYF; CDR3 DNA: TGTGCCAGCAGTTACTCGGGGGGCCTCTCGGAGACCCAGTACTTC
J gene: TRBJ1-4; clone size: few; V gene: TRBV12-3/TRBV12-4; D gene: .; CDR3 protein: CASRYRGTREKLFF; CDR3 DNA: TGTGCCAGCAGGTACCGAGGAACACGCGAAAAACTGTTTTTT
J gene: TRBJ2-1; clone size: .; V gene: TRBV9; D gene: TRBD1; CDR3 protein: CASSVRDRNEQFF; CDR3 DNA: TGTGCCAGCAGCGTAAGGGACAGAAATGAGCAGTTCTTC
J gene: TRBJ2-5; clone size: few; V gene: TRBV12-3/TRBV12-4; D gene: TRBD1; CDR3 protein: CASSQAGQGTTQYF; CDR3 DNA: TGTGCCAGCAGTCAGGCGGGACAGGGTACAACCCAGTACTTC
J gene: TRBJ2-7; clone size: .; V gene: TRBV6-5; D gene: .; CDR3 protein: CASSYSGSSSYEQYF; CDR3 DNA: TGTGCCAGCAGTTACTCGGGATCTAGCTCCTACGAGCAGTACTTC
J gene: TRBJ1-2; clone size: few; V gene: TRBV7-2; D gene: .; CDR3 protein: CASSLAVGRSYYGYTF; CDR3 DNA: TGTGCCAGCAGCTTAGCGGTGGGCAGGAGTTACTATGGCTACACCTTC
J gene: TRBJ2-1; clone size: few; V gene: TRBV20-1; D gene: .; CDR3 protein: CSARDLRDPSSYNEQFF; CDR3 DNA: TGCAGTGCTAGAGATTTGAGGGACCCGAGCTCCTACAATGAGCAGTTCTTC
J gene: TRBJ2-3; clone size: .; V gene: TRBV28; D gene: .; CDR3 protein: CASSLYRGTDTQDF; CDR3 DNA: TGTGCCAGCAGTTTATATCGCGGGACAGATACGCAGGATTTT
J gene: TRBJ2-5; clone size: .; V gene: TRBV11-2; D gene: TRBD2; CDR3 protein: CASTIRGGQQETQYF; CDR3 DNA: TGTGCCAGCACCATACGCGGGGGGCAACAAGAGACCCAGTACTTC